These 4 T cell receptor beta chains were sequenced from one sample in a study of breast tumors, draining lymph nodes, adjacent tissues. MiXCR, applied by TCRdb to the multiplex PCR reads, yields one record per CDR3 protein. The data hold 180,000 or so distinct CDR3 sequences, with approximately 30% observed a single time. The lymph nodes were axillary draining lymph nodes from breast cancer patients. Sequencing input: axillary lymph node tissue. The receptors were gathered from a female donor with breast cancer. Some clones in this sample may be carry-over from other donors' samples.

This clonotype was recorded a few times. The J gene is TRBJ1-1, the V gene TRBV7-2, with TRBD1 identical over 7 bases. This CDR3 has 14 amino acids. Germline V gene data show CDR1 as SGHTA and CDR2 as FQGNSA. V shed 3 bases, J shed 2 bases, and the junction held 3 bases outside the gene matches. The CDR3 DNA is TGTGCCAGCAGCTTTTGGACAGGAAACACTGAAGCTTTCTTT. Translated, it gives CASSFWTGNTEAFF.

This clonotype was recorded at least ten times. This chain joins TRBV12-3 or TRBV12-4 and TRBJ2-2; possibly TRBD2 for D (5 bases). The CDR3 consists of 15 residues. The V gene lost 3 bases and the J gene lost 7 bases, with 15 bases spanning the gap. Written as DNA, the CDR3 is TGTGCCAGCAGTTTGTCCGGTGCGGGCGGCGGGGAGCTGTTTTTT. Residues: CASSLSGAGGGELFF.

The V and J genes are TRBV6-6 and TRBJ2-4, with D maybe TRBD2 (6 bases). V was trimmed by 7 bases and J by 0 bases, leaving 13 bases between them. Per the germline V gene, CDR1 is MNHNY and CDR2 is SVGAGI (reference sequence). The CDR3 covers 15 residues. CDR3 sequence (DNA): TGTGCCAGCACCCCTGGGGGGATAGCCAAAAACATTCAGTACTTC. Amino acids: CASTPGGIAKNIQYF.

The sample holds many counts of this clonotype. The chain joins TRBV28 to TRBJ1-6; no clear D gene. This CDR3 spans 13 amino acids. Germline V lookup: CDR1 MDHEN, CDR2 SYDVKM. Between the trimmed V and J ends, which lost 10 bases and 5 bases, there was a span of 12 bases. CDR3 sequence (DNA): TGTGCCATTAGGGCATGGGATAATTCACCCCTCCACTTT. Translation gives CAIRAWDNSPLHF.